These 22 T cell receptor beta chains were sequenced from one sample in a study of siplizumab effects on memory and regulatory T cells (dated by TCRdb to the late 2010s). Library preparation was by the immunoSEQ multiplex PCR assay. In its TCRdb copy, this immuneACCESS table keeps in-frame sequences only and misses some clones. Where compared with another copy, unresolved V genes explain less than half of these, and the others have no known cause. This sample is represented by 94,000 or so clones; 95% to 97% of them were singletons. The ten largest clones capture less than 0.035% of the sample. Sequenced material: naive CD4+ T cells sorted from blood. The sample's cell subset or site label, in plain terms: unstimulated naive T cells. The receptors were gathered from a human donor in good health.

The chain has TRBV6-5 and TRBJ2-7, with D perhaps matching TRBD1 or TRBD2 (6 bases each). CDR1 and CDR2 from the germline V gene are MNHEY and SVGAGI. This CDR3 has 14 amino acids. V lost 0 bases to trimming and J lost 2 bases, with 8 bases between them. CDR3 protein: CASSYSEGAYEQYF. The CDR3 nucleotides are TGTGCCAGCAGTTACTCGGAGGGGGCCTACGAGCAGTACTTC.

This clone has just one count. The rearrangement joins TRBV15 to TRBJ2-7, with TRBD2 matching over 11 bases. The CDR3 contains 15 residues. V lost 3 bases, J lost 4 bases, and 5 bases stayed unmatched. Germline assignment: CDR1 LNHNV and CDR2 YYDKDF (reference sequence). The CDR3 sequence is CATSRALAGGYEQYF. The CDR3 coding sequence is TGTGCCACCAGCAGGGCTCTAGCGGGGGGTTACGAGCAGTACTTC.

This clone is a singleton in its sample. The V call is TRBV2, the J call TRBJ1-1; D gene unclear. CDR3 length equals 12 residues. Trimming took off 4 bases at V and 2 bases at J, with 5 bases between the two ends. Germline V gives CDR1 SNHLY, CDR2 FYNNEI. CDR3 DNA: TGTGCCAGCAGTGGTGACAACACTGAAGCTTTCTTT. This sequence encodes CASSGDNTEAFF. Based on the CDR3 plus reference TRBV2 and TRBJ1-1, the full variable domain is EPEVTQTPSHQVTQMGQEVILRCVPISNHLYFYWYRQILGQKVEFLVSFYNNEISEKSEIFDDQFSVERPDGSNFTLKIRSTKLEDSAMYFCASSGDNTEAFFGQGTRLTVV.

This chain links TRBV14 with TRBJ1-2; D is ambiguous. The CDR3 consists of 14 residues. Germline-derived CDR1 and CDR2 are SGHDN and FVKESK. Trimming left V 0 bases short and J 3 bases short, with 8 bases between. The CDR3, as DNA: TGTGCCAGCAGCCAAGATTCGCAGTACTATGGCTACACCTTC. Encoded protein: CASSQDSQYYGYTF.

The chain joins TRBV11-1 to TRBJ2-3; TRBD2 agrees at 8 bases. Trimming removed 1 base from V and 2 bases from J; junction bases left unmatched: 8. There are 17 residues in the CDR3. Germline CDR1 and CDR2: SGHAT and FQDESV (reference sequence). The CDR3, as DNA: TGTGCCAGCAGCTTAGGTTTTCAGGGACTAGACACAGATACGCAGTATTTT. Protein: CASSLGFQGLDTDTQYF. Full variable domain (outside the CDR3, taken from reference TRBV11-1 and TRBJ2-3): EAEVAQSPRYKITEKSQAVAFWCDPISGHATLYWYRQILGQGPELLVQFQDESVVDDSQLPKDRFSAERLKGVDSTLKIQPAELGDSAMYLCASSLGFQGLDTDTQYFGPGTRLTVL.

The chain recombines TRBV6-5 with TRBJ2-1; no reliable D call. The CDR3 spans 11 residues. Per germline, CDR1 MNHEY and CDR2 SVGAGI. V was trimmed by 5 bases and J by 9 bases, leaving 8 bases between them. The DNA for the CDR3 is TGTGCCAGCAGTCCGGGTAGTGAGCAGTTCTTC. This translates into CASSPGSEQFF.

This clone was observed a single time. The chain recombines TRBV9 with TRBJ2-3, with 7 bases that match TRBD2. V gave up 3 bases and J gave up 4 bases; unmatched junction bases: 8. There are 15 residues in the CDR3. CDR1 is SGDLS, CDR2 YYNGEE, per germline. The CDR3 DNA follows: TGTGCCAGCAGCGCAGGGTTTGCGGGGGCAGATACGCAGTATTTT. Translating gives CASSAGFAGADTQYF.

In DNA form, the CDR3 reads TGTGCCAGCAGCCCTGGCCGAACCGGGGAGCTGTTTTTT. Encoded protein: CASSPGRTGELFF. The chain has TRBV5-6 and TRBJ2-2, with D hard to call. Germline loops: CDR1 SGHDT, CDR2 YYEEEE. V dropped 4 bases and J dropped 5 bases, with 9 bases sitting between them. CDR3 length: 13 amino acids.

V usage is TRBV10-3 and J usage is TRBJ2-3, with 7 bases identical to TRBD2. CDR1 and CDR2 from the germline V gene are ENHRY and SYGVKD. Trimming took 3 bases from V and 5 from J; bases not matched to a gene: 8. The CDR3 spans 15 residues. DNA for the CDR3: TGTGCCATCAGTGAAAATCCTGGGGGGGTAGATACGCAGTATTTT. Encoded protein: CAISENPGGVDTQYF.

The rearrangement uses TRBV7-2 and TRBJ1-6; D uncertain. Between the trimmed V and J ends, which lost 2 bases and 7 bases, there was a span of 12 bases. This CDR3 spans 15 amino acids. Germline CDR1 SGHTA, CDR2 FQGNSA. CDR3 DNA sequence: TGTGCCAGCAGCTTAACGGGGAGTGGGAATTCACCCCTCCACTTT. This translates into CASSLTGSGNSPLHF.

The rearrangement uses TRBV14 and TRBJ2-6; weak D call: TRBD2 (6 bases). Germline CDR1 and CDR2: SGHDN and FVKESK. There are 16 residues in the CDR3. Between the trimmed V and J ends, which lost 0 bases and 2 bases, there was a span of 8 bases. CDR3 sequence reads: CASSQDSGAGANVLTF. CDR3 nucleotide sequence: TGTGCCAGCAGCCAAGATTCGGGGGCTGGGGCCAACGTCCTGACTTTC. Full variable domain (rest looked up from reference TRBV14 and TRBJ2-6): EAGVTQFPSHSVIEKGQTVTLRCDPISGHDNLYWYRRVMGKEIKFLLHFVKESKQDESGMPNNRFLAERTGGTYSTLKVQPAELEDSGVYFCASSQDSGAGANVLTFGAGSRLTVL.

The chain links TRBV1 to TRBJ1-2. TRBV1 is assigned pseudogene status. This CDR3 contains 15 residues. This CDR3 is CTARIWEGARYGYTF. The DNA for the CDR3 is TGCACCGCTAGGATCTGGGAGGGGGCAAGGTATGGCTACACCTTC.

In this sample, this clone turned up once. This chain joins TRBV7-9 and TRBJ1-1; maybe TRBD1 (5 bases). V was clipped by 6 bases and J by 1 base, with 12 bases between them. Germline CDR1 SEHNR, CDR2 FQNEAQ (reference sequence). The CDR3 sequence is 14 residues long. Written as DNA, the CDR3 is TGTGCCAGCAGGCCCCGTCAGGGGAACACTGAAGCTTTCTTT. Translated: CASRPRQGNTEAFF.

The genes are TRBV5-5 and TRBJ2-7, with a weak D call TRBD1 (5 bases). The V end was cut by 5 bases, the J end by 2 bases, with 29 bases between. The CDR3 loop spans 19 amino acids. Germline V CDR1 and CDR2: SGHKS, YYEKEE (reference sequence). CDR3 loop: CASSPVPMTIGQPTYEQYF. The CDR3 nucleotides are TGTGCCAGCAGTCCCGTCCCCATGACAATCGGACAACCTACCTACGAGCAGTACTTC. Full variable domain (rest looked up from reference TRBV5-5 and TRBJ2-7): DAGVTQSPTHLIKTRGQQVTLRCSPISGHKSVSWYQQVLGQGPQFIFQYYEKEERGRGNFPDRFSARQFPNYSSELNVNALLLGDSALYLCASSPVPMTIGQPTYEQYFGPGTRLTVT.

In this sample, this clone turned up once. This chain joins TRBV5-4 and TRBJ2-3; TRBD1 agrees at 7 bases. Germline V CDR1 and CDR2: SGHNT, YYREEE (reference sequence). After removal of 3 bases from V and 2 bases from J, the junction contained 3 bases not matched to a gene. This CDR3 comprises 14 residues. As DNA, the CDR3 is TGTGCCAGCAGCTGGGACAGCTCCACAGATACGCAGTATTTT. Translated: CASSWDSSTDTQYF.

The chain recombines TRBV28 with TRBJ2-1; either TRBD1 or TRBD2 may supply D (6 bases each). V shed 3 bases and J shed 1 base, with 13 bases lying between them. Germline lookup yields CDR1 MDHEN and CDR2 SYDVKM. The CDR3 has 16 amino acids. The CDR3 is CASSLGGAGSYNEQFF. CDR3 bases: TGTGCCAGCAGTTTGGGGGGCGCGGGTTCCTACAATGAGCAGTTCTTC.

This clone came up once. The V and J genes are TRBV4-3 and TRBJ1-5; no firm D call. CDR1 and CDR2 from the germline V gene are LGHNA and YSLEER. The CDR3 loop spans 16 amino acids. V lost 0 bases and J 7 bases, leaving 16 bases between the germline ends. Here the CDR3 reads CASSQDHQVLNQPQHF. DNA for the CDR3: TGCGCCAGCAGCCAAGATCACCAGGTCCTTAACCAGCCCCAGCATTTT.

V is TRBV7-3 and J is TRBJ2-3; 12 bases map to TRBD2. There are 17 residues in the CDR3. J gave up 2 bases and V 2 bases, and 5 bases lay outside the gene matches. Germline V gives CDR1 SGHTA, CDR2 FQGTGA. DNA for the CDR3: TGTGCCAGCAGCTTACAGCCTAGCGGGGGGGCCACAGATACGCAGTATTTT. This encodes CASSLQPSGGATDTQYF.

The chain links TRBV6-1 to TRBJ2-7; D is ambiguous. The ends were cut back, 6 bases at V and 0 bases at J, with 9 bases in the middle. The CDR3 runs 13 residues. Germline lookup yields CDR1 MNHNS and CDR2 SASEGT. CDR3 protein: CASRQQSSYEQYF. The DNA of the CDR3 is TGTGCCAGCAGGCAACAGAGCTCCTACGAGCAGTACTTC.

Details on this clone: Within the sample, other DNA sequences also encode this same CDR3. The chain carries TRBV7-3 and TRBJ2-1; D is perhaps TRBD1 (6 bases). Germline values: CDR1 SGHTA, CDR2 FQGTGA. The CDR3 totals 16 residues. Trimming removed 0 bases at V and 0 bases at J, with 9 bases between. CDR3 nucleotide sequence: TGTGCCAGCAGCTTAACAGGGACAAGCTCCTACAATGAGCAGTTCTTC. Its protein is CASSLTGTSSYNEQFF.

The rearrangement joins TRBV1 to TRBJ2-7; the table's D call of TRBD1 was not tested on the DNA. TRBV1 counts as a pseudogene. The CDR3 has 14 amino acids. CDR3 loop: CTSSPVAGYYEQYF. CDR3 coding DNA: TGCACCAGCAGCCCCGTCGCAGGGTACTACGAGCAGTACTTC.

The chain employs TRBV9 and TRBJ2-4, with TRBD1 matching 10 bases. Germline CDR1 reads SGDLS; CDR2 reads YYNGEE. V shed 4 bases and J 6 bases; nucleotides not matched to a gene: 13. This CDR3 region has 17 residues. CDR3 sequence (DNA): TGTGCCAGCAGCCCCCACCCGGGACAGGGGCAGGGAAACATTCAGTACTTC. Residues: CASSPHPGQGQGNIQYF.